This is a list of T cell receptor beta chains from one sample in a study of blood T cell repertoires in COVID-19. Profiling relied on immunoSEQ multiplex PCR, and the TCRdb table lists in-frame clones only, not all of them. The sample shows around 140,000 clones, over 65% of them seen only once. Sequenced input: peripheral blood. These receptor sequences come from a man aged 45-65 years with acute or convalescent COVID-19. CDR3s include the opening cysteine and the closing phenylalanine or tryptophan. The order of the fields is V gene, clone size, D gene, J gene, CDR3 length, CDR3 DNA, CDR3 protein. D genes are given only for firm matches. Some rows have no size entry. The others give once, few or many, or a class for an expanded clone.

V: TRBV5-6; size: -; D: TRBD1; J: TRBJ1-5; length: 17; DNA: TGTGCCAGCAGCACCTATACTGGACAGGGGGCAAATCAGCCCCAGCATTTT; CDR3: CASSTYTGQGANQPQHF
V: TRBV6-1; size: -; D: -; J: TRBJ1-5; length: 12; DNA: TGTGCCAGCAGTGACAGGGGCCAGCCCCAGCATTTT; CDR3: CASSDRGQPQHF
V: TRBV5-4; size: -; D: -; J: TRBJ1-4; length: 14; DNA: TGTGCCAGCAGCCGACCGGGGGATTGGGAAAAACTGTTTTTT; CDR3: CASSRPGDWEKLFF
V: TRBV5-4; size: -; D: -; J: TRBJ1-2; length: 14; DNA: TGTGCCAGCAGCCCGGAGACCCCGTTATATGGCTACACCTTC; CDR3: CASSPETPLYGYTF
V: TRBV5-1; size: -; D: -; J: TRBJ2-3; length: 14; DNA: TGCGCCAGCAAGGAGAGGGGGACGGCAGATACGCAGTATTTT; CDR3: CASKERGTADTQYF
V: TRBV19; size: -; D: -; J: TRBJ1-5; length: 15; DNA: TGTGCCAGTAGTCCCAGGGTCTTTGGCAATCAGCCCCAGCATTTT; CDR3: CASSPRVFGNQPQHF
V: TRBV19; size: -; D: TRBD2; J: TRBJ2-7; length: 16; DNA: TGTGCCAGTAGTATACGGTCCAGCGGGAGCTCCTACGAGCAGTACTTC; CDR3: CASSIRSSGSSYEQYF
V: TRBV5-1; size: -; D: TRBD2; J: TRBJ2-1; length: 15; DNA: TGCGCCAGCAGCGAAGGGACTAGCGGGAACAATGAGCAGTTCTTC; CDR3: CASSEGTSGNNEQFF
V: TRBV5-6; size: -; D: TRBD2; J: TRBJ2-1; length: 16; DNA: TGTGCCAGCAGCTCCAGAAGACTAGCGTTTTTGTATGAGCAGTTCTTC; CDR3: CASSSRRLAFLYEQFF
V: TRBV5-1; size: -; D: -; J: TRBJ2-1; length: 16; DNA: TGCGCCAGCAGCTTGGAACCCCGGACATCCTACAATGAGCAGTTCTTC; CDR3: CASSLEPRTSYNEQFF
V: TRBV19; size: few; D: TRBD1; J: TRBJ1-4; length: 14; DNA: TGTGCCAGTGCAGACAGGGGAAGCAATGAAAAACTGTTTTTT; CDR3: CASADRGSNEKLFF
V: TRBV5-6; size: -; D: TRBD2; J: TRBJ2-3; length: 16; DNA: TGTGCCAGCAGCTTGGCAAGCGGGGGGCAGGTAGATACGCAGTATTTT; CDR3: CASSLASGGQVDTQYF
V: TRBV4-1; size: -; D: -; J: TRBJ1-5; length: 18; DNA: TGCGCCAGCAGCCAAGATATTCTTTATGGGGGGAGCGATCAGCCCCAGCATTTT; CDR3: CASSQDILYGGSDQPQHF
V: TRBV4-2; size: -; D: -; J: TRBJ2-3; length: 18; DNA: TGTGCCAGCAGCCAAGATCCGCAGCGAGGGGGAAAAACAGATACGCAGTATTTT; CDR3: CASSQDPQRGGKTDTQYF
V: TRBV7-2; size: -; D: TRBD1; J: TRBJ1-2; length: 17; DNA: TGTGCCAGCAGCTTAGCGCGGGGACAGGCCGTTAACTATGGCTACACCTTC; CDR3: CASSLARGQAVNYGYTF